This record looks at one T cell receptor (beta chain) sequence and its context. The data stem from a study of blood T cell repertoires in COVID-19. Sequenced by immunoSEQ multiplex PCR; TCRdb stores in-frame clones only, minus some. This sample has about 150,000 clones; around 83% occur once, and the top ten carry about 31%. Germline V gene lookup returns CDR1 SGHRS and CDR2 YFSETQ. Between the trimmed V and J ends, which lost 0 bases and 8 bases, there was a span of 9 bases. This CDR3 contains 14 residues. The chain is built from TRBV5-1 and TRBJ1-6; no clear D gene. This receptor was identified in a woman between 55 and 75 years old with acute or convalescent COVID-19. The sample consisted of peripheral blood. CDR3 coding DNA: TGCGCCAGCAGCTTGGCAAGTCCGGATTCACCCCTCCACTTT. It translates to CASSLASPDSPLHF.